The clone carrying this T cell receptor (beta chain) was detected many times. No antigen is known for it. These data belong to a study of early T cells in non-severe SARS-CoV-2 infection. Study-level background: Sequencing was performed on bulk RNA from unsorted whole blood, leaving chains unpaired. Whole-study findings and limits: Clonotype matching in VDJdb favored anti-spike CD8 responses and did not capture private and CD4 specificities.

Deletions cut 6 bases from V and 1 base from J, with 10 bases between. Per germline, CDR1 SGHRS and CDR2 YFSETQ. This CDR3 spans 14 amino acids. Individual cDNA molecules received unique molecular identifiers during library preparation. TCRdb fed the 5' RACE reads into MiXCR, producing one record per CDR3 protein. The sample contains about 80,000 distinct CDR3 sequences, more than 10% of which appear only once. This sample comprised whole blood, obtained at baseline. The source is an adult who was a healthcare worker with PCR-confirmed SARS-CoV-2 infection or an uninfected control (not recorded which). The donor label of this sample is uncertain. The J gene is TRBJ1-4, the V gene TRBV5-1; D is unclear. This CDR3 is CASTAGVTNEKLFF. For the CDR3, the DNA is TGCGCCAGCACGGCCGGAGTAACTAATGAAAAACTGTTTTTT. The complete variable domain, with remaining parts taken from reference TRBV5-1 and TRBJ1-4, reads KAGVTQTPRYLIKTRGQQVTLSCSPISGHRSVSWYQQTPGQGLQFLFEYFSETQRNKGNFPGRFSGRQFSNSRSEMNVSTLELGDSALYLCASTAGVTNEKLFFGSGTQLSVL.